The clone carrying this TCR beta chain showed up just a few times. Its antigen is not known. The data were taken from a study of T cells after yellow fever vaccination. The wider study: Each low-cell-number fraction was prepared by means of SMART-Seq v4 Ultra Low Input.

Study-level results: Researchers noted that a small share of clonotypes showed up in both CD4 and CD8 compartments. Post-booster repertoires again held most primary-vaccination clones (roughly 95% CD4, roughly 89% CD8).

Template-switching 5'RACE yielded the TCR cDNA; a universal primer site and UMIs were added in the process. TCRdb analysed the 5' RACE reads with MiXCR anew, one entry per CDR3 protein. The table records 230,000 or so distinct CDR3 sequences, roughly 6.8% of them present only once. Germline CDR1 is DFQATT and CDR2 is SNEGSKA (reference sequence). The CDR3 is 12 residues long. This specimen was CD4+ T cells sorted from PBMCs, taken on the day of the yellow fever booster vaccination. The V and J genes are TRBV20-1 and TRBJ2-5; D is unresolved. The sequence came from a man aged 25-40 years who received the YFV17D yellow fever vaccine. CDR3 protein: CGHYSIGETQYF. CDR3 nucleotides: TGCGGTCATTATAGCATCGGGGAGACCCAGTACTTC.